The next 26 T cell receptor beta chains were all read from a single sample in a study of blood T cell repertoires in COVID-19. Libraries were prepared by immunoSEQ multiplex PCR; TCRdb keeps only in-frame clonotypes and omits some of them. The table shows about 150,000 clones, with 75% to 95% occurring only once. Sequencing input: peripheral blood. The receptors were gathered from a man between 50 and 59 years old with acute or convalescent COVID-19.

V usage is TRBV10-3 and J usage is TRBJ1-1, with TRBD1 identical over 7 bases. Germline trimming cut 11 bases from V and 4 bases from J; bases unmatched to any gene: 7. The CDR3 sequence is 12 residues long. Germline assignment: CDR1 ENHRY and CDR2 SYGVKD. CDR3 protein: CAVKGAVTEAFF. CDR3 sequence (DNA): TGTGCCGTAAAGGGGGCGGTCACTGAAGCTTTCTTT.

Here the CDR3 reads CASSRTGALEAFF. Here the CDR3 DNA reads TGTGCCAGCAGCCGGACAGGGGCCCTTGAAGCTTTCTTT. V is TRBV6-5 and J is TRBJ1-1; 9 bases are shared with TRBD1. V gave up 6 bases and J gave up 7 bases; unmatched junction bases: 6. This CDR3 comprises 13 residues. From germline, CDR1 is MNHEY and CDR2 SVGAGI.

V gene TRBV5-8 combines with J gene TRBJ1-4; TRBD1 might be the D (6 bases). Trimming cost V 0 bases and J 8 bases, with 11 bases left between them. This CDR3 has 14 amino acids. Per the germline V gene, CDR1 is SGHTS and CDR2 is YDEGEE. The CDR3 region has the DNA TGTGCCAGCAGCTTGGCAGGGGTACAGGAAAAACTGTTTTTT. Translating it yields CASSLAGVQEKLFF.

DNA for the CDR3: TGTGCCAGCAGCTTGCGAGGCGGGGCGCATGGCTACACCTTC. Protein product: CASSLRGGAHGYTF. The genes are TRBV5-6 and TRBJ1-2; maybe TRBD1 (5 bases). Germline loops: CDR1 SGHDT, CDR2 YYEEEE. Trimming took 1 base from V and 6 from J, leaving 13 bases between them. This CDR3 spans 14 amino acids.

This rearrangement joins TRBV3-1 (or the pseudogene TRBV3-2) to TRBJ1-1; D call uncertain. V lost 1 base and J lost 5, with 17 bases in between. The CDR3 runs to 16 residues. The V gene's germline CDR1 is LGHDT and CDR2 YNNKEL (reference sequence). CDR3 amino acids: CASSQVGFAGVTEAFF. The CDR3 DNA reads as TGTGCCAGCAGCCAAGTGGGGTTTGCCGGGGTAACTGAAGCTTTCTTT.

This chain connects TRBV6-5 to TRBJ2-1, with unresolved D. The CDR3 spans 15 residues. Looked up from germline, CDR1 is MNHEY and CDR2 is SVGAGI. V lost 7 bases to trimming and J lost 1 base, with 14 bases between them. This CDR3 is CASKFLRSSYNEQFF. The CDR3 region has the DNA TGTGCCAGCAAGTTCTTGCGGTCGTCCTACAATGAGCAGTTCTTC.

The rearrangement uses TRBV27 and TRBJ1-6; 8 bases align to TRBD1. From germline, CDR1 is MNHEY and CDR2 SMNVEV (reference sequence). This CDR3 region has 16 residues. V was clipped by 5 bases and J by 7 bases; unmatched bases: 10. In DNA, the CDR3 is TGTGCCAGCAGTCCAATAGACAGGGGAGGAAATTCACCCCTCCACTTT. It is translated as CASSPIDRGGNSPLHF.

V and J are TRBV5-1 and TRBJ2-7; 8 bases agree with TRBD1. Losses at the gene ends were 1 base for V and 3 bases for J; bases not matched to a gene: 12. This CDR3 has 17 residues. From germline, CDR1 is SGHRS and CDR2 YFSETQ. Here the CDR3 reads CASSLSTGDRLSYEQYF. For the CDR3, the DNA is TGCGCCAGCAGCTTGTCGACAGGGGATCGGCTCAGCTACGAGCAGTACTTC. The complete variable domain, with remaining parts taken from reference TRBV5-1 and TRBJ2-7, reads KAGVTQTPRYLIKTRGQQVTLSCSPISGHRSVSWYQQTPGQGLQFLFEYFSETQRNKGNFPGRFSGRQFSNSRSEMNVSTLELGDSALYLCASSLSTGDRLSYEQYFGPGTRLTVT.

This chain joins TRBV18 and TRBJ1-1; D remains unclear. There are 17 residues in the CDR3. Germline lookup yields CDR1 KGHSH and CDR2 LQKENI. The V end was cut by 2 bases, the J end by 9 bases, with 25 bases between. The CDR3, as DNA: TGTGCCAGCTCACCATTTCGCTTACTCCCTACCCCCTCGAAAGCTTTCTTT. This gives the protein CASSPFRLLPTPSKAFF. Full variable domain (rest looked up from reference TRBV18 and TRBJ1-1): NAGVMQNPRHLVRRRGQEARLRCSPMKGHSHVYWYRQLPEEGLKFMVYLQKENIIDESGMPKERFSAEFPKEGPSILRIQQVVRGDSAAYFCASSPFRLLPTPSKAFFGQGTRLTVV.

The V and J genes are TRBV11-2 and TRBJ2-2; tentatively, D is TRBD1 (6 bases). The CDR3 totals 15 residues. Per germline, CDR1 SGHAT and CDR2 FQNNGV. With 3 bases removed from V and 2 bases from J, the gap between germline ends came to 10 bases. Here the CDR3 DNA reads TGTGCCAGCAGCTTTACAGGGTTAAACACCGGGGAGCTGTTTTTT. This gives the protein CASSFTGLNTGELFF.

This chain connects TRBV7-9 to TRBJ1-2, with D uncertain. The CDR3 runs to 14 residues. Germline CDR1 is SEHNR and CDR2 is FQNEAQ (reference sequence). V shed 3 bases and J shed 4 bases, with 12 bases lying between them. The CDR3 bases are TGTGCCAGCAGCTTCGGACTCGAATCCTATGGCTACACCTTC. Residues: CASSFGLESYGYTF.

The gene calls are TRBV24-1 and TRBJ1-1; D remains ambiguous. Germline V gene sequence: CDR1 KGHDR, CDR2 SFDVKD. This CDR3 is 12 amino acids long. The V and J ends lost 1 base and 3 bases respectively, with 2 bases between them. The CDR3 reads CATSDFDTEAFF. CDR3 nucleotides: TGTGCCACCAGTGATTTCGACACTGAAGCTTTCTTT.

The chain uses TRBV5-1 and TRBJ1-2, with D possibly being TRBD1 (6 bases). Trimming shortened V by 1 base and J by 6 bases, and 13 bases separated the two germline ends. Germline CDR1 reads SGHRS; CDR2 reads YFSETQ. The CDR3 has 14 amino acids. CDR3 sequence (DNA): TGCGCCAGCAGCTTGTCGTCGACAGGCCATGGCTACACCTTC. Amino acids: CASSLSSTGHGYTF.

This chain connects TRBV7-8 to TRBJ1-3, with D maybe TRBD1 (6 bases). The CDR3 runs to 16 residues. Trimming took off 2 bases at V and 3 bases at J, with 14 bases between the two ends. In germline, CDR1 is SGHVS, CDR2 FQNEAQ. CDR3: CASSLPAWTVGNTIYF. The CDR3 DNA is TGTGCCAGCAGCTTACCAGCCTGGACAGTTGGAAACACCATATATTTT.

The chain employs TRBV2 and TRBJ2-1, with TRBD2 identical over 13 bases. Trimming took 6 bases from V and 0 from J; bases not matched to a gene: 5. The CDR3 runs 17 residues. CDR1 SNHLY and CDR2 FYNNEI come from the germline V gene. The CDR3 reads CASRGTSGASSYNEQFF. CDR3 bases: TGTGCCAGCAGGGGGACTAGCGGGGCGAGCTCCTACAATGAGCAGTTCTTC. Looking up the rest from reference TRBV2 and TRBJ2-1 gives the full variable domain: EPEVTQTPSHQVTQMGQEVILRCVPISNHLYFYWYRQILGQKVEFLVSFYNNEISEKSEIFDDQFSVERPDGSNFTLKIRSTKLEDSAMYFCASRGTSGASSYNEQFFGPGTRLTVL.

The chain uses TRBV4-1 and TRBJ1-2; D is undetermined. CDR3 size: 16 residues. In germline, CDR1 is MGHRA, CDR2 YSYEKL. Deletions cut 0 bases from V and 4 bases from J, with 15 bases between. DNA for the CDR3: TGCGCCAGCAGCCAAGATCTCGGGTCGGCGCTCTATGGCTACACCTTC. As protein: CASSQDLGSALYGYTF.

This rearrangement joins TRBV27 to TRBJ1-1; D unresolved. The V and J ends lost 1 base and 8 bases respectively, with 11 bases between them. The CDR3 length is 13 residues. CDR1 and CDR2 from the germline V gene are MNHEY and SMNVEV (reference sequence). CDR3 amino acids: CASSLLATAEAFF. The CDR3 nucleotides read TGTGCCAGCAGTTTATTAGCCACCGCAGAAGCTTTCTTT.

V usage is TRBV18 and J usage is TRBJ2-1, with D possibly matching TRBD1 (6 bases). V shed 5 bases and J shed 8 bases, with 16 bases lying between them. This CDR3 has 14 amino acids. Germline V gene data show CDR1 as KGHSH and CDR2 as LQKENI. The CDR3 reads CASSYRVGFDEQFF. DNA of the CDR3: TGTGCCAGCTCATACAGGGTTGGGTTTGATGAGCAGTTCTTC. Full variable domain (rest looked up from reference TRBV18 and TRBJ2-1): NAGVMQNPRHLVRRRGQEARLRCSPMKGHSHVYWYRQLPEEGLKFMVYLQKENIIDESGMPKERFSAEFPKEGPSILRIQQVVRGDSAAYFCASSYRVGFDEQFFGPGTRLTVL.

V and J are TRBV3-1 (or the pseudogene TRBV3-2) and TRBJ2-3, with D perhaps matching TRBD2 (6 bases). Germline assignment: CDR1 LGHDT and CDR2 YNNKEL (reference sequence). Trimming shortened V by 0 bases and J by 1 base, and 8 bases separated the two germline ends. The CDR3 runs 15 residues. The CDR3 bases are TGTGCCAGCAGCCAAGACGGGAGTGGCACAGATACGCAGTATTTT. It specifies CASSQDGSGTDTQYF.

V and J are TRBV2 and TRBJ2-2, with 8 positions matching TRBD1. The CDR3 is 14 amino acids. The J segment lost 4 bases and the V segment lost 7 bases, leaving 5 bases of the junction unmatched. Germline CDR1 and CDR2: SNHLY and FYNNEI. The CDR3 sequence: CASKGQGTTGELFF. The CDR3 DNA follows: TGTGCCAGCAAAGGACAGGGTACCACCGGGGAGCTGTTTTTT.

The rearrangement uses TRBV4-3 and TRBJ2-2; the match to TRBD1 covers 9 bases. The CDR3 length is 20 residues. The V segment lost 0 bases and the J segment 0 bases; nucleotides outside the gene matches: 11. CDR1 LGHNA and CDR2 YSLEER come from the germline V gene. DNA of the CDR3: TGCGCCAGCAGCCAAGATGGGAGGGACAGGGTCCCTCCGAACACCGGGGAGCTGTTTTTT. Its protein product is CASSQDGRDRVPPNTGELFF.

Written as DNA, the CDR3 is TGTGCCTGGAGGAGGGATCGCTCTGGAAACACCATATATTTT. It encodes CAWRRDRSGNTIYF. The V gene is TRBV30, the J gene TRBJ1-3; D unclear. V lost 3 bases and J 0 bases, leaving 9 bases between the germline ends. CDR1 and CDR2 from the germline V gene are GTSNPN and SVGIG (reference sequence). This CDR3 is built from 14 residues.

The rearrangement uses TRBV12-3 or TRBV12-4 and TRBJ1-2; no reliable D call. V gave up 5 bases and J gave up 6 bases, with 10 bases separating them. The CDR3 has 12 residues. The CDR3 region is CASSPGGDGYTF. CDR3 in DNA: TGTGCCAGCAGTCCCGGCGGGGATGGCTACACCTTC.

The chain carries TRBV19 and TRBJ2-7, with D perhaps TRBD2 (5 bases). Trimming cost V 1 base and J 2 bases, with 9 bases left between them. CDR1 is LNHDA, CDR2 SQIVND, per germline (reference sequence). This CDR3 is 14 amino acids long. The CDR3: CASSIAVGAYEQYF. The DNA for the CDR3 is TGTGCCAGTAGTATAGCTGTGGGAGCCTACGAGCAGTACTTC. The full variable domain, in which reference TRBV19 and TRBJ2-7 provide the parts outside the CDR3, is DGGITQSPKYLFRKEGQNVTLSCEQNLNHDAMYWYRQDPGQGLRLIYYSQIVNDFQKGDIAEGYSVSREKKESFPLTVTSAQKNPTAFYLCASSIAVGAYEQYFGPGTRLTVT.

V is TRBV5-1 and J is TRBJ2-7, with D perhaps matching TRBD2 (5 bases). CDR3 length: 16 amino acids. The germline V gene has CDR1 SGHRS and CDR2 YFSETQ. Between the trimmed V and J ends, which lost 0 bases and 2 bases, there was a span of 15 bases. The CDR3 here is CASSLATSSIPYEQYF. CDR3 sequence (DNA): TGCGCCAGCAGCTTGGCCACTAGTTCGATCCCCTACGAGCAGTACTTC.

The V call is TRBV28, the J call TRBJ1-1, with D unclear. Trimming removed 6 bases at V and 1 base at J, with 6 bases between. Germline V gene data show CDR1 as MDHEN and CDR2 as SYDVKM. The CDR3 runs to 12 residues. The DNA of the CDR3 is TGTGCCAGCAGATACAGGAACACTGAAGCTTTCTTT. Its protein product is CASRYRNTEAFF.